Following are 20 T cell receptor beta chains from one sample sequenced in a study of Graves' ophthalmopathy and Graves' hyperthyroidism. Investigators amplified TCR beta CDR3 regions from RNA transcripts. HTBI primers served in a first-round RT-PCR, which a second-round multiplex PCR followed. A single record per CDR3 protein comes from TCRdb applying MiXCR to the multiplex PCR reads. The sample records 560,000 or so distinct CDR3 sequences, under 40% being singletons. What was sequenced was peripheral blood or thyroid tissue (not recorded which). The receptors here all came from an adult man with Graves' hyperthyroidism.

Comment on this clonotype: With a much larger clone just one base away, this may be a read error. The gene calls are TRBV27 and TRBJ1-2; TRBD1 might be the D (5 bases). V dropped 5 bases and J dropped 6 bases, with 19 bases sitting between them. The V gene's germline CDR1 is MNHEY and CDR2 SMNVEV (reference sequence). The CDR3 extends over 15 amino acids. The chain's CDR3 is CASSPHRDGMNGYTF. The CDR3 DNA reads TGTGCCAGCAGTCCACACCGGGACGGGATGAATGGCTACACCTTC.

The chain recombines TRBV7-2 with TRBJ2-5; D remains ambiguous. The DNA end favors TRBJ2-1, so the J call may be wrong. This CDR3 contains 16 residues. Germline lookup yields CDR1 SGHTA and CDR2 FQGNSA. CDR3 loop: CASSLATLRPEDEQFF. The CDR3 coding sequence is TGTGCCAGCAGCTTAGCGACATTACGCCCAGAGGATGAGCAGTTCTTC.

This clonotype was counted between two and nine times. DNA of the CDR3: TGTGCCAGCAGCCTTGGGACAGATGGAGCTTTCTTT. The encoded protein is CASSLGTDGAFF. The J gene is TRBJ1-1, the V gene TRBV3-1; TRBD1 matches 7 bases. The germline V gene has CDR1 LGHDT and CDR2 YNNKEL (reference sequence). J was trimmed by 10 bases and V by 4 bases; bases with no gene match: 6. The CDR3 covers 12 residues.

Notes on this clonotype: A much larger clone differs by one base, so this may be a read error. The CDR3 ends on some other residue instead of the conserved phenylalanine or tryptophan, so this is likely a read error. The genes are TRBV12-3 or TRBV12-4 and TRBJ1-5; D not resolved. Trimming pared 6 bases from V and 9 bases from J, leaving 12 bases between. The CDR3 is made up of 12 amino acids. The CDR3 nucleotides are TGTGCCAGCAGCGACGTTTGGGGGCCCCAGCATTCT. Translated: CASSDVWGPQHS.

This clonotype was picked up one time. The chain carries TRBV19 and TRBJ2-2, with 9 bases matching TRBD1. V shed 3 bases and J 13 bases; nucleotides not matched to a gene: 0. The CDR3 covers 11 residues. Germline V gene sequence: CDR1 LNHDA, CDR2 SQIVND (reference sequence). The CDR3 here is CASSMDRGLFF. The DNA of the CDR3 is TGTGCCAGTAGTATGGACAGGGGGCTGTTTTTT.

Ten or more counts support this clonotype. This sequence joins TRBV29-1 and TRBJ2-5, with 9 positions matching TRBD1. CDR3 size: 12 residues. With 7 bases clipped from V and 4 bases from J, the junction kept 4 bases outside the gene matches. CDR1 and CDR2 from the germline V gene are SQVTM and ANQGSEA. DNA for the CDR3: TGCAGCGCTGGGACAGGGACAGAGACCCAGTACTTC. Its translation: CSAGTGTETQYF.

This clonotype has ten or more counts. The chain combines TRBV5-1 with TRBJ2-2, with TRBD2 identical over 12 bases. This CDR3 is built from 16 residues. CDR1 and CDR2 (germline): SGHRS, YFSETQ. V shed 5 bases, J shed 1 base, and the junction held 3 bases outside the gene matches. The CDR3 spells CASSRTSGENTGELFF. DNA for the CDR3: TGCGCCAGCAGTCGGACTAGCGGGGAGAACACCGGGGAGCTGTTTTTT.

For this clonotype: One base away lies a much larger clone, so this may be a sequencing read error. The chain carries TRBV2 and TRBJ1-2; D is ambiguous. Germline CDR1 is SNHLY and CDR2 is FYNNEI. The CDR3 runs to 12 residues. CDR3 DNA sequence: TGTGCCAGCAGTGAATCGGGGTCTGGCTACGCCTTC. It encodes CASSESGSGYAF.

This clonotype turned up a few times. The CDR3 protein is CATSENRGRTGELFF. The CDR3 DNA sequence: TGTGCCACCAGTGAGAACAGGGGACGGACCGGGGAGCTGTTTTTT. The rearrangement joins TRBV24-1 to TRBJ2-2, with TRBD1 identical over 7 bases. V trimming: 4 bases; J trimming: 5 bases; junction bases outside the gene matches: 6. The CDR3 covers 15 residues. Germline assignment: CDR1 KGHDR and CDR2 SFDVKD.

The V gene is TRBV9, the J gene TRBJ2-2; D might be TRBD2 (5 bases). Germline-derived CDR1 and CDR2 are SGDLS and YYNGEE. The CDR3 consists of 12 residues. Deletions cut 4 bases from V and 10 bases from J, with 11 bases between. The CDR3 protein is CASSLVSVELFF. In nucleotides, the CDR3 is TGTGCCAGCAGCTTAGTTAGCGTGGAGCTGTTTTTT. Using reference TRBV9 and TRBJ2-2 for the parts outside the CDR3, the full variable domain is DSGVTQTPKHLITATGQRVTLRCSPRSGDLSVYWYQQSLDQGLQFLIQYYNGEERAKGNILERFSAQQFPDLHSELNLSSLELGDSALYFCASSLVSVELFFGEGSRLTVL.

This clonotype was recorded at least ten times. The chain uses TRBV5-1 and TRBJ2-2; a possible D gene is TRBD1 (5 bases). V shed 0 bases and J shed 4 bases, with 13 bases lying between them. CDR1 and CDR2 from the germline V gene are SGHRS and YFSETQ. There are 16 residues in the CDR3. In DNA, the CDR3 is TGCGCCAGCAGCTTGGCCTCAGGGTCCGCCACCGGGGAGCTGTTTTTT. Its translation is CASSLASGSATGELFF.

This chain joins TRBV19 and TRBJ2-7, with TRBD1 matching over 10 bases. The germline V gene has CDR1 LNHDA and CDR2 SQIVND (reference sequence). CDR3 size: 16 residues. V dropped 5 bases and J dropped 2; count of bases not matched to a gene: 9. CDR3 region: CASSVTGTGVTYEQYF. The CDR3 DNA reads as TGTGCCAGTAGTGTAACCGGGACAGGGGTGACCTACGAGCAGTACTTC.

This clonotype was seen more than once but under ten times. The rearrangement links TRBV10-2 to TRBJ2-5; no clear D. Germline assignment: CDR1 WSHSY and CDR2 SAAADI. The CDR3 has 12 amino acids. Trimming removed 7 bases at V and 0 bases at J, with 6 bases between. CDR3 DNA sequence: TGCGCCAGCACGGCCAACCAAGAGACCCAGTACTTC. Protein product: CASTANQETQYF.

The sample holds many counts of this clonotype. This chain joins TRBV12-3 or TRBV12-4 and TRBJ2-2; 7 bases align to TRBD1. The junction had 13 bases not matched to a gene; V was cut back by 6 bases and J by 6 bases. CDR3 length equals 16 residues. The CDR3 DNA reads TGTGCCAGCAGCCCGTTGGGACAGTTCTTCCCCGGGGAGCTGTTTTTT. This translates into CASSPLGQFFPGELFF.

In its sample, this clonotype was seen many times. This chain links TRBV24-1 with TRBJ2-7; the D gene is possibly TRBD2 (6 bases). CDR1 KGHDR and CDR2 SFDVKD come from the germline V gene. V lost 3 bases and J lost 0, with 8 bases in between. This CDR3 has 14 amino acids. In nucleotides, the CDR3 is TGTGCCACCAGTGATACGGGAGACTCCTACGAGCAGTACTTC. Translating it yields CATSDTGDSYEQYF.

This clonotype appeared many times. The chain has TRBV2 and TRBJ2-7, with D perhaps TRBD2 (5 bases). Germline V gene sequence: CDR1 SNHLY, CDR2 FYNNEI. There are 15 residues in the CDR3. Trimming removed 6 bases at V and 5 bases at J, with 20 bases between. The CDR3 nucleotides read TGTGCCAGCAGCGCTACGCTAGCAGCGTCCCACGAGCAGTACTTC. Amino acids: CASSATLAASHEQYF.

This clonotype was picked up one time. A read error may produce the germline difference seen at one junction end. V and J are TRBV5-1 and TRBJ2-2; no definite D call. Germline CDR1 SGHRS, CDR2 YFSETQ. The CDR3 loop spans 14 amino acids. CDR3 sequence: CASGLAGNTGELFF. The CDR3 region has the DNA TGCGCCAGCGGCTTGGCAGGGAACACCGGGGAGCTGTTTTTT.

This clonotype was picked up many times. V usage is TRBV20-1 and J usage is TRBJ1-2, with 8 bases lining up with TRBD1. J gave up 4 bases and V 3 bases, and 1 base lay outside the gene matches. This CDR3 is 12 amino acids long. Germline-derived CDR1 and CDR2 are DFQATT and SNEGSKA (reference sequence). The chain's CDR3 is CSASGTGYGYTF. The CDR3 DNA follows: TGCAGTGCTAGCGGGACAGGCTATGGCTACACCTTC.

This clonotype was found many times. This rearrangement joins TRBV29-1 to TRBJ1-1; 10 nucleotides match TRBD1. CDR1 and CDR2 from the germline V gene are SQVTM and ANQGSEA. The junction had 8 bases not matched to a gene; V was cut back by 0 bases and J by 10 bases. The length of the CDR3 is 14 residues. The CDR3 loop reads CSVEDQTGGAGAFF. DNA for the CDR3: TGCAGCGTTGAAGATCAGACAGGGGGCGCGGGAGCTTTCTTT.

In its sample, this clonotype was seen a few times. CDR3 residues: CASSPIAGAVQETQYF. The CDR3 bases are TGTGCCAGCAGCCCTATAGCGGGGGCCGTACAAGAGACCCAGTACTTC. V and J are TRBV27 and TRBJ2-5, with 9 bases fitting TRBD2. The ends lost 6 bases at V and 2 bases at J; junction bases unmatched: 10. CDR3 size: 16 residues. Per the germline V gene, CDR1 is MNHEY and CDR2 is SMNVEV (reference sequence).